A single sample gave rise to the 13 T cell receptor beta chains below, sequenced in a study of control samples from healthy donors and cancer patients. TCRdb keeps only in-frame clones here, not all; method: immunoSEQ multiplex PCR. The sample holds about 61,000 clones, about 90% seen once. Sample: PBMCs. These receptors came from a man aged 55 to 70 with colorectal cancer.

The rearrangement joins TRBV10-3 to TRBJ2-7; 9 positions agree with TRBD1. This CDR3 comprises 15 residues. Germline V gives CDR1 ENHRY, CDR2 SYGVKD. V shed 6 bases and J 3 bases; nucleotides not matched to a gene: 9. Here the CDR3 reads CAISDPGTGNYEQYF. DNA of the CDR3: TGTGCCATCAGCGACCCCGGGACAGGGAACTACGAGCAGTACTTC.

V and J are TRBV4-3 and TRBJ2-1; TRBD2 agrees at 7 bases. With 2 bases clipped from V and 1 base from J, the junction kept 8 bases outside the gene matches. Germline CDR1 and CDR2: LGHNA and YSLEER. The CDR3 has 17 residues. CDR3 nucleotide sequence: TGCGCCAGCAGCCAAAGTTTGGGGGGGGGTTCCTACAATGAGCAGTTCTTC. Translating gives CASSQSLGGGSYNEQFF.

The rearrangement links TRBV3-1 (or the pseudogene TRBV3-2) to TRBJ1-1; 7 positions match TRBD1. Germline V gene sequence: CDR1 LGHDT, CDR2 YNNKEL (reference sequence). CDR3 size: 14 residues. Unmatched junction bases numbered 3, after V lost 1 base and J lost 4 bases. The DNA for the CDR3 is TGTGCCAGCAGCCAAGGGACAGGAAGCACTGAAGCTTTCTTT. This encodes CASSQGTGSTEAFF.

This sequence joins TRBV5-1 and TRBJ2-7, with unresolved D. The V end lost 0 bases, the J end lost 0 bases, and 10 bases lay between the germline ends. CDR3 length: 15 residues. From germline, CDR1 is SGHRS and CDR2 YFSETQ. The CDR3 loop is CASSLVPASSYEQYF. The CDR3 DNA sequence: TGCGCCAGCAGCTTGGTCCCGGCTTCCTCCTACGAGCAGTACTTC.

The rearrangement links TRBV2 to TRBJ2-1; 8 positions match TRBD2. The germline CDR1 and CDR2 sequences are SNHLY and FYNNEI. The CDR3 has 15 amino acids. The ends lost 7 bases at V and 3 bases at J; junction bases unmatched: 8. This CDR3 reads CASTELAALYNEQFF. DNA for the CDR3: TGTGCCAGCACCGAACTAGCGGCCCTCTACAATGAGCAGTTCTTC.

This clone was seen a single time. The CDR3 loop is CASTLRASGNTIYF. CDR3 DNA: TGTGCCAGCACCCTTAGGGCATCTGGAAACACCATATATTTT. The rearrangement links TRBV11-2 to TRBJ1-3; no clear D. This CDR3 comprises 14 residues. Between the trimmed V and J ends, which lost 7 bases and 1 base, there was a span of 11 bases. From germline, CDR1 is SGHAT and CDR2 FQNNGV.

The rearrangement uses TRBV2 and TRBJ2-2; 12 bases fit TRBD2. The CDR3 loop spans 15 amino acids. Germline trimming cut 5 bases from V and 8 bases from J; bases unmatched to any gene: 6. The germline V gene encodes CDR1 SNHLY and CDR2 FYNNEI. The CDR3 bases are TGTGCCAGCAGTCCTAGCGGGGGGGCCGGTGGGGAGCTGTTTTTT. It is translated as CASSPSGGAGGELFF. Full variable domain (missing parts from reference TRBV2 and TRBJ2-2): EPEVTQTPSHQVTQMGQEVILRCVPISNHLYFYWYRQILGQKVEFLVSFYNNEISEKSEIFDDQFSVERPDGSNFTLKIRSTKLEDSAMYFCASSPSGGAGGELFFGEGSRLTVL.

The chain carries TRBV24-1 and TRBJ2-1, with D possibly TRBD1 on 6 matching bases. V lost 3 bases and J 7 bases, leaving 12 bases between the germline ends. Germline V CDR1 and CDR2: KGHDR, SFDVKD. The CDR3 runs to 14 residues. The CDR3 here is CATSDPQGRNEQFF. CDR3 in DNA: TGTGCCACCAGTGATCCACAGGGTCGAAATGAGCAGTTCTTC.

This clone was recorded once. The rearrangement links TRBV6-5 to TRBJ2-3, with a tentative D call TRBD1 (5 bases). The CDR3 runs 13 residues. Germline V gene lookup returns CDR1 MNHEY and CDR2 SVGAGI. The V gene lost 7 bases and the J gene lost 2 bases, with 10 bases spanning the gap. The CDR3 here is CASKTTVTDTQYF. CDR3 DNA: TGTGCCAGCAAAACGACAGTCACAGATACGCAGTATTTT.

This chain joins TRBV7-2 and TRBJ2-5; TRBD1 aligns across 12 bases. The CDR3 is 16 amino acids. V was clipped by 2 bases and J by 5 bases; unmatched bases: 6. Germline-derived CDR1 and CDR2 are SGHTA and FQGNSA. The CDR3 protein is CASSLWDRGRWETQYF. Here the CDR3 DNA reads TGTGCCAGCAGCTTATGGGACAGGGGGCGGTGGGAGACCCAGTACTTC.

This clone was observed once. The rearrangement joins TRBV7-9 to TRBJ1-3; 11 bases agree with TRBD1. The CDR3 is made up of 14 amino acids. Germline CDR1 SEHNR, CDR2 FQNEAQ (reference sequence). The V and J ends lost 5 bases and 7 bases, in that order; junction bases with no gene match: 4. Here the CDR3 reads CASSPGQGVNTIYF. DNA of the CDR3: TGTGCCAGCAGCCCGGGACAGGGGGTCAACACCATATATTTT.

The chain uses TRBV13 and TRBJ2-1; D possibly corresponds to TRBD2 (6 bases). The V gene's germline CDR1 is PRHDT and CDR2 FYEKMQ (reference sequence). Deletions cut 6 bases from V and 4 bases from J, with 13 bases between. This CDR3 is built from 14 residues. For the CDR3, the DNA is TGTGCCAGCAGGTGGAGAGGGACTTACAATGAGCAGTTCTTC. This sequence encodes CASRWRGTYNEQFF. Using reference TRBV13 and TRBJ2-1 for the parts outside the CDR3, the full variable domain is AAGVIQSPRHLIKEKRETATLKCYPIPRHDTVYWYQQGPGQDPQFLISFYEKMQSDKGSIPDRFSAQQFSDYHSELNMSSLELGDSALYFCASRWRGTYNEQFFGPGTRLTVL.

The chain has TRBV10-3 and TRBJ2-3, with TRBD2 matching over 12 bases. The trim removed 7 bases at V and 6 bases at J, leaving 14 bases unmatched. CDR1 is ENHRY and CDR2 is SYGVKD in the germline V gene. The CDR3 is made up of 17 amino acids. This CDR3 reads CAIKLGLAGGPGDTQYF. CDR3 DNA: TGTGCCATCAAGCTGGGGCTAGCGGGGGGGCCTGGGGATACGCAGTATTTT.